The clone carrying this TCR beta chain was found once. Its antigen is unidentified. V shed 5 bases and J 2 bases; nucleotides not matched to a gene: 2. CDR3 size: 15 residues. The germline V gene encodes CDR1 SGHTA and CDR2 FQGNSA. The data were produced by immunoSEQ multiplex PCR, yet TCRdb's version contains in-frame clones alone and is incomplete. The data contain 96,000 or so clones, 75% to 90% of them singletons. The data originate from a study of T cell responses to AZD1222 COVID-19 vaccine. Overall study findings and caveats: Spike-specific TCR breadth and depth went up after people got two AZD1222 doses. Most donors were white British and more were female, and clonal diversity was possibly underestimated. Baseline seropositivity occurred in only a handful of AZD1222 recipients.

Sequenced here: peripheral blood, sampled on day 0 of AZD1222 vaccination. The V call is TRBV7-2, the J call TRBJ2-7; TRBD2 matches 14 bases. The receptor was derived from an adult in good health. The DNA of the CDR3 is TGTGCCAGCAGCCGGGGACTAGCGGGAGCCTACGAGCAGTACTTC. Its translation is CASSRGLAGAYEQYF.